These T cell receptor beta chains were read from a single sample in a study of T-cell reconstitution after alpha-beta-depleted transplantation in children. TCRdb processed the PCR reads anew with MiXCR; each CDR3 protein has one entry. The sample has some 500,000 distinct CDR3 sequences; 30% to 35% are singletons. The material sequenced was PBMCs from the stem cell graft donor, taken from the stem cell graft. These TCRs come from a human donor who donated a stem cell graft to a child with aplastic anemia. Both conserved end residues are part of each CDR3. A D gene is named only where the DNA matches it firmly. Clone size, where shown, is once, few, many, or a class for clones that have expanded.

V gene,clone size,J gene,D gene,CDR3 length,CDR3 protein,CDR3 DNA
TRBV7-2,NA,TRBJ1-2,NA,14,CASSLATPNYGYTF,TGTGCCAGCAGCTTAGCCACCCCGAACTATGGCTACACCTTC
TRBV20-1,few,TRBJ1-6,NA,16,CSARDPRGHVGSPLHF,TGCAGTGCTAGAGATCCACGGGGCCACGTAGGTTCACCCCTCCACTTT
TRBV19,NA,TRBJ1-2,NA,15,CASSITSPSGYGYTF,TGTGCCAGTAGTATTACGAGCCCCTCTGGATATGGCTACACCTTC
TRBV3-1,NA,TRBJ1-2,TRBD1,14,CASSQRQGADGYTF,TGTGCCAGCAGCCAAAGGCAGGGGGCAGACGGCTACACCTTC
TRBV28,once,TRBJ2-7,NA,11,CASIFRGPQYF,TGTGCCAGCATTTTTAGGGGACCGCAGTACTTC
TRBV10-3,NA,TRBJ2-1,TRBD2,14,CASRGDPKNNEQFF,TGTGCCTCCCGGGGGGACCCGAAAAACAATGAGCAGTTCTTC
TRBV4-3,few,TRBJ2-5,NA,16,CASSQDFPGIRETQYF,TGCGCCAGCAGCCAAGACTTTCCGGGGATAAGGGAGACCCAGTACTTC
TRBV20-1,NA,TRBJ2-5,NA,11,CSARGGKTQYF,TGCAGTGCTAGAGGAGGCAAGACCCAGTACTTC
TRBV5-1,NA,TRBJ2-5,TRBD2,15,CASSSSGGRGETQYF,TGCGCCAGCAGCTCCTCGGGGGGACGGGGGGAGACCCAGTACTTC
TRBV12-3/TRBV12-4,few,TRBJ2-1,NA,13,CASTGGLYNEQFF,TGTGCCAGCACCGGGGGTCTCTACAATGAGCAGTTCTTC
TRBV28,few,TRBJ2-7,NA,12,CASTSVEYEQYF,TGTGCCAGCACCTCAGTGGAGTACGAGCAGTACTTC
TRBV20-1,NA,TRBJ2-1,TRBD2,16,CSARADRLARYNEQFF,TGCAGTGCTAGAGCCGACCGACTAGCGAGATACAATGAGCAGTTCTTC
TRBV6-5,NA,TRBJ2-2,NA,16,CASSHRGTANTGELFF,TGTGCCAGCAGTCACCGGGGGACAGCGAACACCGGGGAGCTGTTTTTT
TRBV24-1,NA,TRBJ1-2,NA,12,CATSVQGDGYTF,TGTGCCACCAGTGTCCAGGGTGATGGCTACACCTTC
TRBV24-1,NA,TRBJ2-5,TRBD2,15,CATSDRGLAGETQYF,TGTGCCACCAGTGACCGTGGACTAGCGGGAGAGACCCAGTACTTC
TRBV25-1,NA,TRBJ1-1,NA,15,CASSDLGSRNTEAFF,TGTGCCAGCAGTGATCTCGGCTCGAGGAACACTGAAGCTTTCTTT